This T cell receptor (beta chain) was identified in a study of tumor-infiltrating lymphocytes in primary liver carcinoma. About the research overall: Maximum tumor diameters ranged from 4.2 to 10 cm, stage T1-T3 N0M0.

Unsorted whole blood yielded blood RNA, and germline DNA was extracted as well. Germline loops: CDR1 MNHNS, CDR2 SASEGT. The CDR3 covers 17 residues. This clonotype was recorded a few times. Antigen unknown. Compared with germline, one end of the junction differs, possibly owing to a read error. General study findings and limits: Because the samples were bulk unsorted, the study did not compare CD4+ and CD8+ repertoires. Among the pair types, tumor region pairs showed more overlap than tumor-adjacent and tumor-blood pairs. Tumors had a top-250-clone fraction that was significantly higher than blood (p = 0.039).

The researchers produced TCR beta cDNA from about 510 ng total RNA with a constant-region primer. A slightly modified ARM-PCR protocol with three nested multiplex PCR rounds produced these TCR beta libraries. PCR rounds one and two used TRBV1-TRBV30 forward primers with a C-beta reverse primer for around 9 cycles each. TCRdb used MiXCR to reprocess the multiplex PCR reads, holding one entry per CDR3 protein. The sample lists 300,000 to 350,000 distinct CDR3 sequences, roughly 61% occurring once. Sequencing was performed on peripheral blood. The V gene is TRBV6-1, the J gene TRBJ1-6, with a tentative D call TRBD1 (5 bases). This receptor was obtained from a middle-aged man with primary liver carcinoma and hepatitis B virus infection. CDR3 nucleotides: TGTGCCAGCAGTGATCGACAGCAGAGCTCCCATAATTCACCCCTCCACTTT. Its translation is CASSDRQQSSHNSPLHF.